Sequencing of this TCR beta chain was carried out in a study of blood T cell repertoires in COVID-19. The data were produced by immunoSEQ multiplex PCR, yet TCRdb's version contains in-frame clones alone and is incomplete. The sample comprises roughly 300,000 clones, about 90% of which are singletons, and less than 6% rests with the top ten. This sequence originates from a woman aged 25 to 39 who had recovered from COVID-19. Sequenced input: PBMCs or T cells enriched from blood (not recorded which).

The CDR3 region has the DNA TGTGCCAGCAGCTTATCGACTAGCGGGGGGAATGAGCAGTTCTTC. Amino acids: CASSLSTSGGNEQFF. The genes are TRBV7-2 and TRBJ2-1; 13 nucleotides agree with TRBD2. This CDR3 has 15 residues. In germline, CDR1 is SGHTA, CDR2 FQGNSA. Trimming cost V 2 bases and J 7 bases; bases outside gene matches: 2.